This T cell receptor (beta chain) was sequenced during a study of sequential checkpoint blockade in melanoma. At the level of the study: Patients were randomized 1:1 to nivolumab-then-ipilimumab or ipilimumab-then-nivolumab first-line. Each arm's sequence ended with maintenance nivolumab.

The protocol was immunoSEQ multiplex PCR, while the TCRdb copy is restricted to in-frame clones and leaves out a portion. Among about 8,200 clones, 50% to 75% were seen once, and the ten largest hold 15% to 20%. V lost 8 bases to trimming and J lost 6 bases, with 14 bases between them. The CDR3 extends over 12 amino acids. CDR1 is SGHAT, CDR2 FQNNGV, per germline. The treatment was: randomized to nivolumab then ipilimumab (arm A) or the reverse (arm B). No patient had prior DNA-damaging chemotherapy. Sorted cells were live CD3+CD8+, lacking CD19 and CD56, from PBMCs. The receptor was derived from a human donor with melanoma. The V and J genes are TRBV11-2 and TRBJ2-7, with a possible D match to TRBD1 (6 bases). The specimen comprised CD8+ T cells sorted from blood (inferred from file names), sampled from a patient given nivolumab and ipilimumab in sequence. The CDR3 bases are TGTGCCAGCGGACCCGGGACATTCGAGCAGTACTTC. Its protein product is CASGPGTFEQYF. The full variable domain, in which reference TRBV11-2 and TRBJ2-7 provide the parts outside the CDR3, is EAGVAQSPRYKIIEKRQSVAFWCNPISGHATLYWYQQILGQGPKLLIQFQNNGVVDDSQLPKDRFSAERLKGVDSTLKIQPAKLEDSAVYLCASGPGTFEQYFGPGTRLTVT.